This T cell receptor (beta chain) emerged from a study of beta chain features in type 1 diabetes. About the research overall: Sorted cell examination encompassed under 130 million cells across all samples. General study findings and limits: Among patients with Type 1 diabetes, TCRB CDR3s were moderately but significantly shorter in every one of the four CD4+ subsets. Comparison showed that naive, central memory and Treg TCRB repertoires appeared more similar among patients than among healthy donors.

This clone has more than one count but fewer than ten. Its matching antigen is unknown. Sorted cells reached over 98% purity in every population. Isolated RNA was reverse transcribed in full, so expressed TCRB transcripts were sequenced. The protocol was immunoSEQ multiplex PCR, while the TCRdb copy is restricted to in-frame clones and leaves out a portion. The data contain some 160,000 clones, 6.5% to 8.5% of them singletons. Sequencing input: central memory CD4+ T cells from blood. This sequence originates from a woman aged 18-35 years with type 1 diabetes.

The CDR3 here is CASSQGDEAFF. CDR3 in DNA: TGCGCCAGCAGCCAAGGCGATGAAGCTTTCTTT. This chain uses TRBV4-3 with TRBJ1-1; no reliable D call. Germline V gene lookup returns CDR1 LGHNA and CDR2 YSLEER. The V gene lost 1 base and the J gene lost 7 bases, with 4 bases spanning the gap. The length of the CDR3 is 11 residues.